These T cell receptor beta chains were read from a single sample in a study of T cells of healthy individuals. TCRdb passed the 5' RACE reads through MiXCR, listing each CDR3 protein once. This table has some 85,000 distinct CDR3 sequences, 5% appearing once. All receptors come from a female donor in good health. The CDR3 runs from the conserved cysteine through the conserved F or W. A D gene is named only where the DNA matches it firmly. The size entry is marked missing in some rows and otherwise reads once, few, many or a size class.

D gene	V gene	clone size	J gene	CDR3 DNA	CDR3 protein
.	TRBV12-3/TRBV12-4	.	TRBJ1-5	TGTGCCAGCAGTTCCGCGAGGAAAGAGCCCCAGCATTTT	CASSSARKEPQHF
.	TRBV9	many	TRBJ2-1	TGTGCCAGCAGCGTAGAAGGGACATTTTACAATGAGCAGTTCTTC	CASSVEGTFYNEQFF
.	TRBV6-2/TRBV6-3	many	TRBJ1-2	TGTGCCAGCAGTAAATCCCTCGACAGTCCTAACTATGGCTACACCTTC	CASSKSLDSPNYGYTF
TRBD2	TRBV7-9	many	TRBJ2-5	TGTGCCAGCTGCCTAGCGGCGGGGGAGACCCAGTACTTC	CASCLAAGETQYF
.	TRBV10-3	many	TRBJ2-1	TGTGCCATCAGTGGGTCGGGGAGAGATCGGGACAATGAGCAGTTCTTC	CAISGSGRDRDNEQFF
.	TRBV27	many	TRBJ1-6	TGTGCCAGCAGTTCGAATTTCCTACTCCGGGACGCAGAAGACCCCTATAATTCACCCCTCCACTTT	CASSSNFLLRDAEDPYNSPLHF
.	TRBV6-2/TRBV6-3	many	TRBJ1-5	TGTGCCAGCAGTTACGCAGGGGGCAATCAGCCCCAGCATTTT	CASSYAGGNQPQHF
TRBD1	TRBV6-5	once	TRBJ2-4	TGTGCCAGCAAATTCGACAGGGGGGAGAACATTCAGTACTTC	CASKFDRGENIQYF
.	TRBV4-1	many	TRBJ2-3	TGCGCCAGCAGCCAAGATACTTGGTCCTCTATCGGGGATACGCAGTATTTT	CASSQDTWSSIGDTQYF
TRBD1	TRBV7-9	.	TRBJ1-1	TGTGCCAGCAGCAGGACAGGGTTCGAGAACACTGAAGCTTTCTTT	CASSRTGFENTEAFF
TRBD2	TRBV29-1	many	TRBJ2-6	TGCAGCGTTGATAGGGAGGGCTCTGGGGCCAACGTCCTGACTTTC	CSVDREGSGANVLTF
.	TRBV11-2	many	TRBJ1-2	TGTGCCAGCAGCTTAGTGGAGCCTTTC	CASSLVEPF
TRBD2	TRBV7-9	many	TRBJ2-1	TGTGCCAGCAGCTTAGGTCAGACTAGCATCAATGAGCAGTTCTTC	CASSLGQTSINEQFF
TRBD2	TRBV12-3/TRBV12-4	few	TRBJ2-1	TGTGCCAGCAGGGAGGGACTAGCGGGAGGAGGTTTAGCTTACAATGAGCAGTTCTTC	CASREGLAGGGLAYNEQFF
.	TRBV3-1	many	TRBJ2-1	TGTGCCAGCAGCCAGGAACAGGGTTACAATGAGCAGTTCTTC	CASSQEQGYNEQFF